The sample holds a few counts of the clone carrying this T cell receptor (beta chain). Its specificity is unknown. These data originate in a study of long-term antiretroviral therapy in people with HIV. Study-wide results and limits: The study found that diversity rose after ART but stayed below transplant donor controls.

The authors ran the immunoSEQ assay, v3.0, at survey level. Generated by immunoSEQ multiplex PCR, the TCRdb table keeps only in-frame clones and is missing some. This sample yields 15,000 to 20,000 clones, of which 75% to 85% are seen a single time; 8% to 10% belongs to the top ten. This CDR3 contains 14 residues. Looked up from germline, CDR1 is SEHNR and CDR2 is FQNEAQ (reference sequence). V was pared by 5 bases and J by 1 base, with 5 bases of the junction left unmatched. The chain is built from TRBV7-9 and TRBJ2-7; 7 nucleotides align to TRBD1. The TCR was taken from a man in his fifties or sixties with HIV. This sample comprised unsorted PBMCs, obtained 0.3 years before starting antiretroviral therapy. This chain's CDR3 is CASSTRTGSYEQYF. CDR3 bases: TGTGCCAGCAGCACACGGACAGGATCCTACGAGCAGTACTTC.